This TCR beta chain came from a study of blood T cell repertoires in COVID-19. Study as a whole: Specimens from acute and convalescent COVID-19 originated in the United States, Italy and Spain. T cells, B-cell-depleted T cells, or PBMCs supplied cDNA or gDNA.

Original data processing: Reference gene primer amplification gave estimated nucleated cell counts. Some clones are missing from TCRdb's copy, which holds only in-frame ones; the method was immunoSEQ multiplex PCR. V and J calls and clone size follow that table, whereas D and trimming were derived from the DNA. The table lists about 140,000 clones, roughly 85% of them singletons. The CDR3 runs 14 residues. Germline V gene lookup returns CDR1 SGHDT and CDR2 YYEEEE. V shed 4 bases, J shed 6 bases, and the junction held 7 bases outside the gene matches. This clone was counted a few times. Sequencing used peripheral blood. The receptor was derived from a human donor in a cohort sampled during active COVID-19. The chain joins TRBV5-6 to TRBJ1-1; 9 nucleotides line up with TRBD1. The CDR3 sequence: CASSGGTGRAEAFF. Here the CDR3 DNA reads TGTGCCAGCAGCGGAGGGACAGGGAGGGCTGAAGCTTTCTTT.